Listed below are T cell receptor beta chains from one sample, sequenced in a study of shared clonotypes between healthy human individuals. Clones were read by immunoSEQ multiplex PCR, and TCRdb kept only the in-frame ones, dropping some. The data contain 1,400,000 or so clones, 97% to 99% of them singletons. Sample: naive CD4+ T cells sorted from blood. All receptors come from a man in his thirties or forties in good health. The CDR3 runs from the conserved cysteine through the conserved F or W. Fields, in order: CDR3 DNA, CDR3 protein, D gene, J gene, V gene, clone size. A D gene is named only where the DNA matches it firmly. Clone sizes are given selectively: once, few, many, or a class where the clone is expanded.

DNA: TGTGCCAGCAGTCGACAGGGATTTCAGCCCCAGCATTTT; CDR3: CASSRQGFQPQHF; D: TRBD1; J: TRBJ1-5; V: TRBV2; size: NA
DNA: TGTGCCAGCAGCTTTTTGGGGAGCTCCTACAATGAGCAGTTCTTC; CDR3: CASSFLGSSYNEQFF; D: NA; J: TRBJ2-1; V: TRBV5-4; size: NA
DNA: TGTGCCAGCAGTGTCGCGGGGGATGAGCAGTTCTTC; CDR3: CASSVAGDEQFF; D: TRBD2; J: TRBJ2-1; V: TRBV28; size: NA
DNA: TGTGCCAGCAGCGTAGGCGGACTAGCGGGAGTAGATACGCAGTATTTT; CDR3: CASSVGGLAGVDTQYF; D: TRBD2; J: TRBJ2-3; V: TRBV9; size: NA
DNA: TGTGCCAGCAGCTCGCCCCGAGGGACGGGAAACTATGGCTACACCTTC; CDR3: CASSSPRGTGNYGYTF; D: NA; J: TRBJ1-2; V: TRBV27; size: NA
DNA: TGTGCTTTCGGGACAGGGGGGAACACTGAAGCTTTCTTT; CDR3: CAFGTGGNTEAFF; D: TRBD1; J: TRBJ1-1; V: TRBV7-9; size: NA
DNA: TGTGCCAGCAGCAATCCTGCAGGACACCGCAATGAGCAGTTCTTC; CDR3: CASSNPAGHRNEQFF; D: NA; J: TRBJ2-1; V: TRBV21-1; size: NA
DNA: TGTGCCAGCAGCGAAGCGGGTGTAGCCAAAAACATTCAGTACTTC; CDR3: CASSEAGVAKNIQYF; D: NA; J: TRBJ2-4; V: TRBV6-1; size: NA
DNA: TGTGCCAGCAGGGCAGGGAATCAGCCCCAGCATTTT; CDR3: CASRAGNQPQHF; D: NA; J: TRBJ1-5; V: TRBV5-8; size: NA
DNA: TGTGCCAGCAGGGCCACAGGTATCGAAGCTTTCTTT; CDR3: CASRATGIEAFF; D: NA; J: TRBJ1-1; V: TRBV2; size: NA
DNA: TGTGCCAGCAGCTTGCGGGGCAATGAGCAGTTCTTC; CDR3: CASSLRGNEQFF; D: NA; J: TRBJ2-1; V: TRBV7-2; size: NA
DNA: TGTGCCAGCAGTTTATTAGGGCAGGCGAACACTGAAGCTTTCTTT; CDR3: CASSLLGQANTEAFF; D: NA; J: TRBJ1-1; V: TRBV27; size: once
DNA: TGTGCCAGCAGGCTAAGCGGCTCCTACGAGCAGTACTTC; CDR3: CASRLSGSYEQYF; D: NA; J: TRBJ2-7; V: TRBV28; size: NA
DNA: TGCGCCAGCAGCCAAGTGGCAGGGTCCTACGAGCAGTACTTC; CDR3: CASSQVAGSYEQYF; D: NA; J: TRBJ2-7; V: TRBV4-3; size: NA
DNA: TGTGCCAGCTCACTTGACAGGGGTGGGACTGAAGCTTTCTTT; CDR3: CASSLDRGGTEAFF; D: TRBD1; J: TRBJ1-1; V: TRBV18; size: NA
DNA: TGTGCCAGCAGCCTAGCGGGAGTATCCTACAATGAGCAGTTCTTC; CDR3: CASSLAGVSYNEQFF; D: TRBD2; J: TRBJ2-1; V: TRBV6-1; size: NA
DNA: TGTGCCAGCAGCTTAGGACTAGCGGGGAGGGGGCAGTTCTTC; CDR3: CASSLGLAGRGQFF; D: TRBD2; J: TRBJ2-1; V: TRBV7-2; size: once
DNA: TGTGCCAGCAGTGCACGGGGCTATGGCTACACCTTC; CDR3: CASSARGYGYTF; D: NA; J: TRBJ1-2; V: TRBV6-5; size: NA
DNA: TGTGCCAGCAGCAACGGAGGCGCTAGCAATCAGCCCCAGCATTTT; CDR3: CASSNGGASNQPQHF; D: NA; J: TRBJ1-5; V: TRBV21-1; size: NA
DNA: TGCAGCGTAGCCGGGACGAGCACAGATACGCAGTATTTT; CDR3: CSVAGTSTDTQYF; D: NA; J: TRBJ2-3; V: TRBV29-1; size: NA
DNA: TGTGCCAGCACCAGGGACACGCATAGCAATCAGCCCCAGCATTTT; CDR3: CASTRDTHSNQPQHF; D: NA; J: TRBJ1-5; V: TRBV28; size: NA
DNA: TGTGCCAGCAGTGAAGGGGGGACCACTGAAGCTTTCTTT; CDR3: CASSEGGTTEAFF; D: NA; J: TRBJ1-1; V: TRBV2; size: NA
DNA: TGTGCCAGCAGCAGACAGGGCAATCAGCCCCAGCATTTT; CDR3: CASSRQGNQPQHF; D: NA; J: TRBJ1-5; V: TRBV7-9; size: NA
DNA: TGTGCCAGCAGTGAGGTCCAAACTCCCCAGCATTTT; CDR3: CASSEVQTPQHF; D: NA; J: TRBJ1-5; V: TRBV6-1; size: NA
DNA: TGTGCCAGCAGCCCGACAGGGGGCCAGCCCCAGCATTTT; CDR3: CASSPTGGQPQHF; D: TRBD1; J: TRBJ1-5; V: TRBV7-2; size: NA
DNA: TGTGCCAGCAGTTTTGAACAGGGTTTTGTGTCCTACGAGCAGTACTTC; CDR3: CASSFEQGFVSYEQYF; D: NA; J: TRBJ2-7; V: TRBV2; size: NA
DNA: TGCGCCAGCAGGAAACTAGCGGGAGGGGCCGGGGAGCTGTTTTTT; CDR3: CASRKLAGGAGELFF; D: TRBD2; J: TRBJ2-2; V: TRBV10-2; size: NA
DNA: TGTGCCAGCAGCTTCGTGGAGAACGAGCAGTACTTC; CDR3: CASSFVENEQYF; D: NA; J: TRBJ2-7; V: TRBV5-6; size: NA
DNA: TGTGCCAGCAGCTGGAGACTAGCGGGAGCGTCAGATACGCAGTATTTT; CDR3: CASSWRLAGASDTQYF; D: TRBD2; J: TRBJ2-3; V: TRBV7-2; size: NA
DNA: TGTGCCAGCTCACCCCGGCAGGGGCCTCCCCACGAGCAGTACTTC; CDR3: CASSPRQGPPHEQYF; D: NA; J: TRBJ2-7; V: TRBV18; size: NA
DNA: TGTGCCAGCTCGACCATACCCTTAGGGGACCCCTACGAGCAGTACTTC; CDR3: CASSTIPLGDPYEQYF; D: NA; J: TRBJ2-7; V: TRBV18; size: NA
DNA: TGTGCCAGCAACCCTCCACGACAGGGATGGGGCTACACCTTC; CDR3: CASNPPRQGWGYTF; D: TRBD1; J: TRBJ1-2; V: TRBV28; size: NA
DNA: TGCGCCAGCAGCTCCTCCTGGTCCGGGGAGCTGTTTTTT; CDR3: CASSSSWSGELFF; D: NA; J: TRBJ2-2; V: TRBV5-1; size: once
DNA: TGTGCCAGCACACCCCCTGGTGTGAGTTACACCATATATTTT; CDR3: CASTPPGVSYTIYF; D: NA; J: TRBJ1-3; V: TRBV25-1; size: NA
DNA: TGTGCCAGCAGCGTAGGACTAGACTACGAGCAGTACTTC; CDR3: CASSVGLDYEQYF; D: NA; J: TRBJ2-7; V: TRBV9; size: NA
DNA: TGTGCCAGCAGCTCCTACGGACGAAACAATGAGCAGTTCTTC; CDR3: CASSSYGRNNEQFF; D: NA; J: TRBJ2-1; V: TRBV7-2; size: NA
DNA: TGTGCCAGCAGTGACACAGCACTAGCGGAAGAACCCGAGCAGTACTTC; CDR3: CASSDTALAEEPEQYF; D: TRBD2; J: TRBJ2-7; V: TRBV2; size: NA
DNA: TGCGCCAGCAGCTTAAGGGGACAGGACAATCAGCCCCAGCATTTT; CDR3: CASSLRGQDNQPQHF; D: TRBD1; J: TRBJ1-5; V: TRBV5-1; size: NA
DNA: TGTGCCATCCGGACAGATTACTACGAGCAGTACTTC; CDR3: CAIRTDYYEQYF; D: NA; J: TRBJ2-7; V: TRBV2; size: NA
DNA: TGTGCCAGCAGTGACGCCCGCTTAGGCGAGACCCAGTACTTC; CDR3: CASSDARLGETQYF; D: NA; J: TRBJ2-5; V: TRBV6-1; size: NA